A selection of T cell receptor beta chains follows, all from one sample in a study of siplizumab effects on memory and regulatory T cells. Measured with immunoSEQ multiplex PCR; TCRdb has only the in-frame clones, and not every one. The table has 90,000 to 95,000 clones, roughly 93% seen once. The sample taken for sequencing was CD8+ T cells sorted from blood. The receptor source for this set is a human donor in good health. CDR3s leave out the opening cysteine and the closing phenylalanine or tryptophan. Each record gives: V gene, D gene, J gene, clone size, CDR3 protein. A D gene is named only where the DNA matches it firmly. Size values are once, few and many counts, or a class for expanded clones, and some rows have none.

v_call: TRBV10-3
d_call: .
j_call: TRBJ1-6
clone_size: .
cdr3_aa: AISVKDAAYNSPLH

v_call: TRBV25-1
d_call: TRBD1
j_call: TRBJ2-7
clone_size: .
cdr3_aa: ASSDLPDRGGDYEQY

v_call: TRBV5-6
d_call: TRBD2
j_call: TRBJ2-7
clone_size: .
cdr3_aa: ASSGGLALYEQY

v_call: TRBV7-2
d_call: TRBD2
j_call: TRBJ2-1
clone_size: .
cdr3_aa: ASSQSRLAGSYNEQF

v_call: TRBV19
d_call: .
j_call: TRBJ1-4
clone_size: .
cdr3_aa: ASSKRQETNEKLF

v_call: TRBV5-1
d_call: .
j_call: TRBJ1-4
clone_size: .
cdr3_aa: ASSLWPGEKLF

v_call: TRBV4-3
d_call: TRBD1
j_call: TRBJ2-7
clone_size: .
cdr3_aa: ASSQTGGSYEQY

v_call: TRBV11-2
d_call: .
j_call: TRBJ2-1
clone_size: .
cdr3_aa: ASSLRPYNEQF

v_call: TRBV11-2
d_call: TRBD2
j_call: TRBJ2-1
clone_size: .
cdr3_aa: ASSFGGGSSYNEQF

v_call: TRBV19
d_call: TRBD2
j_call: TRBJ2-7
clone_size: .
cdr3_aa: ASSIGLGGVSSYEQY

v_call: TRBV30
d_call: .
j_call: TRBJ1-2
clone_size: .
cdr3_aa: ASKTDPRIFYGYT

v_call: TRBV19
d_call: .
j_call: TRBJ2-7
clone_size: .
cdr3_aa: ASSITALSYEQY

v_call: TRBV4-1
d_call: TRBD1
j_call: TRBJ1-4
clone_size: once
cdr3_aa: ASSQARQGNEKLF

v_call: TRBV19
d_call: TRBD1
j_call: TRBJ1-4
clone_size: .
cdr3_aa: ASSGTVNEKLF

v_call: TRBV21-1
d_call: .
j_call: TRBJ2-4
clone_size: .
cdr3_aa: ASSYPLEDALAKNIQY

v_call: TRBV10-1
d_call: TRBD2
j_call: TRBJ2-7
clone_size: .
cdr3_aa: ASRTSGASYEQY

v_call: TRBV29-1
d_call: .
j_call: TRBJ2-1
clone_size: .
cdr3_aa: SVEKERASYNEQF

v_call: TRBV30
d_call: .
j_call: TRBJ2-7
clone_size: once
cdr3_aa: AWGQGDGGFLYEQY

v_call: TRBV5-4
d_call: .
j_call: TRBJ2-7
clone_size: few
cdr3_aa: ASSLGTEDYEQY

v_call: TRBV2
d_call: .
j_call: TRBJ2-1
clone_size: .
cdr3_aa: ASSPRVVEQF

v_call: TRBV4-1
d_call: .
j_call: TRBJ2-7
clone_size: .
cdr3_aa: ASSQVGGEQY

v_call: TRBV5-1
d_call: .
j_call: TRBJ2-2
clone_size: .
cdr3_aa: ASSFQGSGELF

v_call: TRBV11-2
d_call: TRBD2
j_call: TRBJ2-1
clone_size: .
cdr3_aa: ASRWGLAATEQF

v_call: TRBV27
d_call: TRBD1
j_call: TRBJ2-3
clone_size: .
cdr3_aa: ASSLSDRTDTQY

v_call: TRBV5-1
d_call: .
j_call: .
clone_size: .
cdr3_aa: ASSLGRGSYEQY

v_call: TRBV2
d_call: .
j_call: TRBJ2-7
clone_size: .
cdr3_aa: ASRDSSFSLP

v_call: TRBV10-1
d_call: .
j_call: TRBJ1-2
clone_size: .
cdr3_aa: ASSESQNYGYT

v_call: TRBV4-3
d_call: .
j_call: TRBJ2-7
clone_size: .
cdr3_aa: ASSQGTHPFSYEQY

v_call: TRBV9
d_call: .
j_call: TRBJ1-3
clone_size: .
cdr3_aa: ASSVFGDPGNTIY

v_call: TRBV4-1
d_call: TRBD2
j_call: TRBJ2-2
clone_size: .
cdr3_aa: ASSQDGASGSTGELF

v_call: TRBV29-1
d_call: TRBD2
j_call: TRBJ2-2
clone_size: .
cdr3_aa: SVSGLAGGHSTGELF

v_call: TRBV14
d_call: .
j_call: TRBJ2-1
clone_size: once
cdr3_aa: ASSQGDYNEQF

v_call: TRBV7-9
d_call: .
j_call: TRBJ1-1
clone_size: .
cdr3_aa: ASSAITGGGHTEAF

v_call: TRBV11-3
d_call: .
j_call: .
clone_size: .
cdr3_aa: ASRHAGDHEQY

v_call: TRBV6-5
d_call: .
j_call: TRBJ2-7
clone_size: .
cdr3_aa: ASSPDGGEQY

v_call: TRBV7-9
d_call: .
j_call: TRBJ1-1
clone_size: .
cdr3_aa: ASSSRTANTEAF

v_call: TRBV7-3
d_call: .
j_call: TRBJ2-2
clone_size: .
cdr3_aa: ASSRGTATTIANTGELF

v_call: TRBV27
d_call: .
j_call: TRBJ2-7
clone_size: .
cdr3_aa: ASSLTYEQY

v_call: TRBV7-3
d_call: TRBD2
j_call: TRBJ2-5
clone_size: .
cdr3_aa: ASSPTSGRGETQY

v_call: TRBV29-1
d_call: .
j_call: TRBJ2-7
clone_size: .
cdr3_aa: SVERSGGQY

v_call: TRBV11-2
d_call: .
j_call: TRBJ2-6
clone_size: .
cdr3_aa: ASSFGLGANVLT

v_call: TRBV19
d_call: .
j_call: TRBJ1-1
clone_size: .
cdr3_aa: ASSFKAAEAF

v_call: TRBV14
d_call: TRBD2
j_call: TRBJ2-1
clone_size: .
cdr3_aa: ASSQAPASGRMDEQF

v_call: TRBV2
d_call: .
j_call: TRBJ2-7
clone_size: few
cdr3_aa: ASSASPSYEQY

v_call: TRBV30
d_call: .
j_call: TRBJ2-1
clone_size: .
cdr3_aa: AQGFNEQF

v_call: TRBV4-3
d_call: .
j_call: TRBJ2-7
clone_size: .
cdr3_aa: ASSQEVEGYYEQY

v_call: TRBV28
d_call: .
j_call: TRBJ1-4
clone_size: .
cdr3_aa: ASSFNWGASNEKLF

v_call: TRBV7-2
d_call: TRBD1
j_call: TRBJ2-5
clone_size: .
cdr3_aa: ASSLGIWGQGRETQY